This T cell receptor (beta chain) originates from a study of TIL therapy for anti-PD-1-resistant metastatic lung cancer (dated by TCRdb to the early 2020s). General notes on the study: A median age of roughly 55 years (range about 38-80) and a median tumor PD-L1 proportion score of 6% were recorded among enrolled patients. A median non-synonymous tumor mutation burden of approximately 1.5 mutations per megabase was determined across the cohort by whole-exome sequencing. Most of the cohort had lung adenocarcinoma, a few tumors were EGFR-mutant and two were ALK-rearranged, and half of the patients were current or former smokers. T cell receptor beta sequencing of tumor and peripheral blood served to follow clonotypes across the tumor, the expanded TIL product, and serial blood samples.

V lost 7 bases and J lost 5 bases; the stretch between them is 17 bases long. The CDR3 measures 15 amino acids from cysteine to phenylalanine. CDR3 DNA only is kept here, 45 bases in frame from base 1. Per the germline V gene, MDHEN is the CDR1 and SYDVKM is the CDR2. Using bias-controlled multiplex PCR with the immunoSEQ v3 hsTCRB kit, the TCR beta CDR3 regions were amplified from genomic DNA. An Illumina NextSeq 500 was used to sequence the TCR libraries, reaching some 2 million read pairs at survey level or roughly 4.5-6.5 million at deep level. As for the authors' bioinformatics: V, D and J genes were assigned, non-productive sequences were removed, and clonality was reported by immunoSEQ Analyzer software. Repertoires were compared using productive Simpson clonality and Morisita overlap index of productive TRB rearrangements between infused TIL and blood. The table comes from immuneACCESS by way of TCRdb, which keeps in-frame sequences with V and J called. Part of the clones is missing from these tables; in studies checked, under half for an unresolved V gene and the rest for unknown reasons. The V and J calls and clone size come from that table; D and trimming were worked out from the DNA. This sample has roughly 13,000 clones in its table, and approximately 66% of those were observed once. The ten biggest clones cover roughly 9% of the sample.

Comments on this clone: This receptor's antigen is unknown. One base away there is no much larger clone; base qualities are not given.

The time point tag for this specimen amounts to: pre-treatment sample, taken before nivolumab and TIL therapy. The baseline tumor samples were excised metastases, mostly pleural nodules or supraclavicular lymph nodes, taken from the same resection that was used to grow TIL. Tumors were harvested prior to any PD-1/PD-L1 blockade, after which nivolumab was administered to patients, and lymphodepletion, expanded TIL infusion and IL-2 were given to patients who progressed. Adults with stage 4 NSCLC were enrolled in a dual-center phase I trial from October 2017 to early 2020. The samples were obtained from a phase I trial that was single-arm and open-label and tested tumor-infiltrating lymphocyte therapy combined with nivolumab in advanced non-small cell lung cancer. Parts of each resected tumor were snap-frozen in liquid nitrogen and kept at -80 degrees C. Tumor regions of interest were selected on H&E sections by laser-capture macrodissection, were pulverized into 15 mg aliquots, and were extracted with Qiagen Allprep kits.

Broad study findings and their caveats: Compared with baseline intratumoral T cells, expanded TIL cultures were more clonal and less diverse (median clonality 6% vs 31%, p < 0.0001). The study protocol defined all tumor marker inferences as exploratory. Clonal turnover during TIL culture was high, and many clones enriched in the product were not detected in the baseline tumor, suggesting clonal contraction rather than faithful expansion. The cohort was highly selected, with more treatment-naive, never-smoker and oncogene-addicted patients than typical, limiting generalizability.

The V and J genes are TRBV28 and TRBJ1-4; the D gene is perhaps TRBD1, on 5 matching bases. The sequenced sample was tumor tissue, obtained at baseline. This TCR came from a woman aged 30 to 85 with non-small cell lung cancer. Here the CDR3 is given as CASTTWGRANEKLFF. The DNA reads TGTGCCAGCACCACTTGGGGCAGGGCCAATGAAAAACTGTTTTTT.